Each of the 27 T cell receptor beta chains below was sequenced from the same sample in a study of monozygotic twins with inflammatory bowel disease. TCRdb reprocessed the 5' RACE reads, with one entry per CDR3 protein and no DNA. The listing records approximately 390,000 distinct CDR3 sequences. Sequencing input: blood. These receptors came from a human donor with ulcerative colitis or Crohn's disease, or a healthy co-twin of an affected twin (not recorded which).

The chain links TRBV5-6 to TRBJ2-1. The germline V gene encodes CDR1 SGHDT and CDR2 YYEEEE. This CDR3 region has 16 residues. CDR3 loop: CASSSTKTGSYNEQFF.

The V call is TRBV7-7, the J call TRBJ2-3. The germline V gene has CDR1 SSHAT and CDR2 FNYEAQ (reference sequence). This CDR3 is 14 amino acids long. CDR3 amino acids: CASSLEGFTDTQYF.

This chain links TRBV11-1 with TRBJ1-4; the D gene TCRdb calls, TRBD1, cannot be checked with no DNA. The length of the CDR3 is 18 residues. Germline V gene data show CDR1 as SGHAT and CDR2 as FQDESV (reference sequence). Here the CDR3 reads CASSSPRGQANPNEKLFF.

This rearrangement joins TRBV7-6 to TRBJ2-1; TCRdb designates TRBD2, a call that cannot be tested without DNA. The CDR3 is 16 residues long. Germline loops: CDR1 SGHVS, CDR2 FNYEAQ. CDR3 protein: CASSLVDLAHQNEQFF. The full variable domain, its missing parts supplied by reference TRBV7-6 and TRBJ2-1, is GAGVSQSPRYKVTKRGQDVALRCDPISGHVSLYWYRQALGQGPEFLTYFNYEAQQDKSGLPNDRFSAERPEGSISTLTIQRTEQRDSAMYRCASSLVDLAHQNEQFFGPGTRLTVL.

This chain joins TRBV20-1 and TRBJ2-7; as DNA is missing, the TRBD1 call by TCRdb cannot be tested. This CDR3 spans 12 amino acids. Looked up from germline, CDR1 is DFQATT and CDR2 is SNEGSKA (reference sequence). CDR3 protein: CSTRDRGHEQYF.

The rearrangement joins TRBV7-8 to TRBJ2-7; the TCRdb D gene call, TRBD1, has no DNA to confirm it. The length of the CDR3 is 16 residues. Germline CDR1 is SGHVS and CDR2 is FQNEAQ. The CDR3 protein is CASSDTLSTATYEQYF.

The rearrangement links TRBV3-1 to TRBJ1-5. Germline-derived CDR1 and CDR2 are LGHDT and YNNKEL (reference sequence). This CDR3 has 16 amino acids. CDR3 loop: CASSQGFIGSNQPQHF.

The chain recombines TRBV10-1 with TRBJ2-7; without DNA, the TCRdb call of TRBD2 cannot be checked. The germline gives CDR1 WNHNN, CDR2 SYGVQD (reference sequence). There are 13 residues in the CDR3. CDR3 amino acids: CVSSAEGEYEQYF.

The J gene is TRBJ1-5, the V gene TRBV5-1. Germline CDR1 SGHRS, CDR2 YFSETQ. This CDR3 contains 14 residues. The CDR3 protein is CASSSGDSNQPQHF.

The rearrangement joins TRBV11-2 to TRBJ2-5; TCRdb gives TRBD2 as the D gene, but with no DNA this cannot be confirmed. CDR3 length: 17 amino acids. Per germline, CDR1 SGHAT and CDR2 FQNNGV. The CDR3 here is CASSPTGTSGFQETQYF.

This chain links TRBV7-6 with TRBJ1-3. The CDR3 runs 13 residues. Germline CDR1 SGHVS, CDR2 FNYEAQ. The CDR3 here is CASSISLGNTIYF.

J is TRBJ2-2 and V is TRBV27. CDR1 and CDR2 (germline): MNHEY, SMNVEV (reference sequence). The CDR3 is made up of 15 amino acids. The CDR3 reads CASSLSQLNTGELFF.

The J gene is TRBJ2-2, the V gene TRBV4-1; TCRdb reports TRBD2, a call that lacks DNA to check it against. The CDR3 runs 14 residues. Per germline, CDR1 MGHRA and CDR2 YSYEKL. The CDR3 spells CASRAGLGAGELFF.

CDR3 in amino acids: CAISVPGQGTSGELFF. The J gene is TRBJ2-2, the V gene TRBV10-3; the TCRdb call, TRBD1, lacks DNA for checking. The CDR3 spans 16 residues. Germline V gene lookup returns CDR1 ENHRY and CDR2 SYGVKD.

The V gene is TRBV29-1, the J gene TRBJ1-1; TCRdb outputs TRBD1, but without DNA this stays unchecked. CDR3 length: 13 residues. Germline V CDR1 and CDR2: SQVTM, ANQGSEA. The CDR3: CSSFDPPGTEAFF.

This sequence joins TRBV20-1 and TRBJ1-2. This CDR3 spans 12 amino acids. Per the germline V gene, CDR1 is DFQATT and CDR2 is SNEGSKA (reference sequence). The CDR3 sequence is CSATTGGYGYTF.

CDR3: CASSRRTSGRSSYNEQFF. The gene calls are TRBV11-1 and TRBJ2-1; the TCRdb call, TRBD2, lacks DNA for checking. Germline CDR1 SGHAT, CDR2 FQDESV (reference sequence). The CDR3 has 18 amino acids.

This chain connects TRBV6-5 to TRBJ2-7; TCRdb's D call of TRBD2 is untestable without DNA. This CDR3 is built from 16 residues. CDR1 is MNHEY and CDR2 is SVGAGI in the germline V gene. Here the CDR3 reads CASRQTSGAFLYEQYF.

The chain employs TRBV6-5 and TRBJ1-2; the TRBD1 assignment by TCRdb is unverifiable without DNA. From germline, CDR1 is MNHEY and CDR2 SVGAGI. The CDR3 is 14 amino acids. The CDR3 sequence is CASSYGWDRGGYTF.

The chain combines TRBV12-3 or TRBV12-4 with TRBJ1-5; absent DNA, TCRdb's TRBD1 call cannot be checked. The CDR3 is made up of 14 amino acids. The CDR3 is CASSLVGAVQPQHF.

The chain uses TRBV6-1 and TRBJ1-1. The length of the CDR3 is 13 residues. Germline CDR1 is MNHNS and CDR2 is SASEGT. CDR3: CASSEDRRTEAFF.

The chain recombines TRBV5-1 with TRBJ1-1. The CDR3 totals 14 residues. CDR1 is SGHRS, CDR2 YFSETQ, per germline. The CDR3 reads CASSLEDGITEAFF.

The chain couples TRBV9 to TRBJ1-6; with no DNA, the TCRdb D assignment of TRBD1 cannot be verified. Germline assignment: CDR1 SGDLS and CDR2 YYNGEE. This CDR3 spans 14 amino acids. CDR3 amino acids: CASSFDGAAPPLHF.

This rearrangement joins TRBV10-2 to TRBJ1-1. The CDR3 is made up of 13 amino acids. Germline V gene data show CDR1 as WSHSY and CDR2 as SAAADI. The CDR3 sequence is CASSGLLNTEAFF.

This chain uses TRBV20-1 with TRBJ2-7; checking the TCRdb D call of TRBD2 is not possible without DNA. The CDR3 spans 14 residues. Germline values: CDR1 DFQATT, CDR2 SNEGSKA (reference sequence). The CDR3 reads CSARSVGPPYEQYF.

V usage is TRBV4-3 and J usage is TRBJ2-3; TCRdb designates TRBD1, a call that cannot be tested without DNA. The CDR3 runs to 12 residues. Germline CDR1 LGHNA, CDR2 YSLEER. The CDR3 sequence is CASSQEPGEQYF.

The rearrangement links TRBV7-2 to TRBJ2-5; absent DNA, TCRdb's TRBD2 call cannot be checked. CDR1 is SGHTA, CDR2 FQGNSA, per germline. The CDR3 is 16 residues long. The CDR3 spells CASSLELAGGHETQYF. The full variable domain, with the rest looked up from reference TRBV7-2 and TRBJ2-5, is GAGVSQSPSNKVTEKGKDVELRCDPISGHTALYWYRQSLGQGLEFLIYFQGNSAPDKSGLPSDRFSAERTGGSVSTLTIQRTQQEDSAVYLCASSLELAGGHETQYFGPGTRLLVL.